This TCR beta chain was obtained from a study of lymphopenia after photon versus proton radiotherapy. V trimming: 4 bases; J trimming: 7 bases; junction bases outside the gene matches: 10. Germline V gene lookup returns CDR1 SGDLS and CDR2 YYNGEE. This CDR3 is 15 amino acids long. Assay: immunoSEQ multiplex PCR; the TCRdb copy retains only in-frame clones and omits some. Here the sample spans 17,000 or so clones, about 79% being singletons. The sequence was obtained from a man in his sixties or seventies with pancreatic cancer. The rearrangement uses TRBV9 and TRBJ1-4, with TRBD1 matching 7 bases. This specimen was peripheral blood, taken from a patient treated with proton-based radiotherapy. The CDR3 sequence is CASSLTGEGGEKLFF. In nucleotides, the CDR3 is TGTGCCAGCAGCCTTACAGGGGAAGGGGGTGAAAAACTGTTTTTT.